Presented here are 18 T cell receptor beta chains from one specimen sequenced in a study of preoperative IRX-2 immunotherapy in early breast cancer. TCRdb keeps only in-frame clones here, not all; method: immunoSEQ multiplex PCR. The data hold 2,500 to 4,000 clones, with about 83% observed a single time. Treatment defined: preoperative locoregional IRX-2 cytokine immunotherapy. Material: tumor tissue, obtained after IRX-2 immunotherapy. These TCRs come from a human donor with breast cancer.

The chain joins TRBV23-1 to TRBJ2-7; D tentatively fits TRBD1 or TRBD2 (6 bases each). TRBV23-1 is given ORF status, its function remaining uncertain. Trimming shortened V by 8 bases and J by 3 bases, and 14 bases separated the two germline ends. This CDR3 has 13 amino acids. The CDR3: CASGGQGRYEQYF. The DNA for the CDR3 is TGCGCCAGCGGGGGGCAGGGTCGCTACGAGCAGTACTTC.

This chain joins TRBV15 and TRBJ2-3; a weak D match, TRBD1 (5 bases). Trimming removed 8 bases from V and 1 base from J, with 28 bases in between. The CDR3 length is 19 residues. Germline V CDR1 and CDR2: LNHNV, YYDKDF (reference sequence). In DNA form, the CDR3 reads TGTGCCACCCCCCTGGGGCGGAAATCCGGCAGGGTGGGCACAGATACGCAGTATTTT. It codes for CATPLGRKSGRVGTDTQYF.

The rearrangement links TRBV19 to TRBJ2-1; D is unresolved. The length of the CDR3 is 16 residues. Germline V gene data show CDR1 as LNHDA and CDR2 as SQIVND (reference sequence). The V gene lost 0 bases and the J gene lost 0 bases, with 9 bases spanning the gap. The CDR3 bases are TGTGCCAGTAGTATAGATGAGGAAAGCTCCTACAATGAGCAGTTCTTC. It is translated as CASSIDEESSYNEQFF.

The CDR3 nucleotides are TGCGCCAGCCCCCTCGCTTCAGGCAGGACGATGAACACTGAAGCTTTCTTT. Translation: CASPLASGRTMNTEAFF. This rearrangement joins TRBV5-1 to TRBJ1-1; D is unresolved. Germline values: CDR1 SGHRS, CDR2 YFSETQ. The CDR3 loop spans 17 amino acids. V lost 7 bases, J lost 0 bases, and 22 bases lay in between.

The chain recombines TRBV19 with TRBJ2-2, with D perhaps TRBD2 (6 bases). Germline V gene data show CDR1 as LNHDA and CDR2 as SQIVND (reference sequence). The CDR3 has 12 residues. V lost 8 bases and J 6 bases, leaving 10 bases between the germline ends. CDR3 residues: CASYSGAGELFF. In DNA, the CDR3 is TGTGCCAGTTATAGCGGTGCCGGGGAGCTGTTTTTT.

This chain links TRBV19 with TRBJ2-3; the D call may be TRBD1 or TRBD2 (5 bases each). V was cut by 8 bases and J by 6 bases, with 24 bases left in between. This CDR3 region has 16 residues. Germline V gives CDR1 LNHDA, CDR2 SQIVND (reference sequence). The CDR3 sequence: CASEGSRLGRGDTQYF. The CDR3 nucleotides read TGTGCCAGTGAGGGTTCAAGACTCGGAAGGGGCGATACGCAGTATTTT. Full variable domain (rest looked up from reference TRBV19 and TRBJ2-3): DGGITQSPKYLFRKEGQNVTLSCEQNLNHDAMYWYRQDPGQGLRLIYYSQIVNDFQKGDIAEGYSVSREKKESFPLTVTSAQKNPTAFYLCASEGSRLGRGDTQYFGPGTRLTVL.

This sequence joins TRBV28 and TRBJ1-5; maybe TRBD1 (5 bases). V lost 2 bases, J lost 0 bases, and 11 bases lay in between. CDR1 and CDR2 (germline): MDHEN, SYDVKM. The CDR3 has 16 residues. For the CDR3, the DNA is TGTGCCAGCAGTTTAGGAGGGGCTCTTAGCAATCAGCCCCAGCATTTT. This gives the protein CASSLGGALSNQPQHF.

This clone came up once. The gene calls are TRBV4-1 and TRBJ2-7; 8 nucleotides align to TRBD1. The CDR3 has 16 residues. From germline, CDR1 is MGHRA and CDR2 YSYEKL. After removal of 0 bases from V and 5 bases from J, the junction contained 9 bases not matched to a gene. CDR3 loop: CASSQDPQGAYDEQYF. Written as DNA, the CDR3 is TGCGCCAGCAGCCAAGATCCCCAGGGGGCTTATGACGAGCAGTACTTC.

This clone came up a few times. The chain combines TRBV28 with TRBJ2-7; the D is unclear. Trimming cost V 1 base and J 1 base, with 8 bases left between them. Germline CDR1 reads MDHEN; CDR2 reads SYDVKM. CDR3 size: 14 residues. The CDR3: CASSLFPPSYEQYF. The CDR3 nucleotides are TGTGCCAGCAGTTTATTTCCACCTTCCTACGAGCAGTACTTC.

V and J are TRBV5-1 and TRBJ2-1, with D perhaps TRBD2 (7 bases). The CDR3 runs to 16 residues. The germline CDR1 and CDR2 sequences are SGHRS and YFSETQ. V was trimmed by 4 bases and J by 7 bases, leaving 21 bases between them. This CDR3 reads CASSRLLGGRSNEQFF. The CDR3 bases are TGCGCCAGCAGCCGCCTCCTCGGGGGGCGCAGTAATGAGCAGTTCTTC.

The chain has TRBV19 and TRBJ1-5, with D unclear. The germline V and J ends were trimmed by 5 bases and 4 bases, with 15 bases remaining between them. The CDR3 has 15 amino acids. Per the germline V gene, CDR1 is LNHDA and CDR2 is SQIVND (reference sequence). The CDR3 spells CASSAWVVTNQPQHF. The CDR3 DNA sequence: TGTGCCAGTAGTGCCTGGGTGGTCACGAATCAGCCCCAGCATTTT.

V gene TRBV28 combines with J gene TRBJ2-1, with TRBD1 as a possible D gene (5 bases). The CDR3 consists of 12 residues. Germline CDR1 MDHEN, CDR2 SYDVKM. V shed 5 bases and J shed 7 bases, with 9 bases lying between them. CDR3 in DNA: TGTGCCAGCAGTCCCAGGGTAAATGAGCAGTTCTTC. Translated, it gives CASSPRVNEQFF.

The chain has TRBV29-1 and TRBJ2-3; D is unresolved. V lost 4 bases and J 1 base, leaving 9 bases between the germline ends. This CDR3 spans 13 amino acids. CDR1 is SQVTM and CDR2 is ANQGSEA in the germline V gene. CDR3 nucleotides: TGCAGCGTTGCCCCTGGGGGCACAGATACGCAGTATTTT. Protein sequence: CSVAPGGTDTQYF.

The CDR3 loop is CASSFGSSSGNTIYF. The CDR3 DNA is TGTGCCAGCAGTTTTGGGTCAAGCTCTGGAAACACCATATATTTT. The J gene is TRBJ1-3, the V gene TRBV28, with D unclear. The germline V and J ends were trimmed by 3 bases and 0 bases, with 9 bases remaining between them. In germline, CDR1 is MDHEN, CDR2 SYDVKM. This CDR3 has 15 amino acids.

J is TRBJ2-7 and V is TRBV28; 13 positions agree with TRBD2. The CDR3 spans 18 residues. V was clipped by 4 bases and J by 0 bases; unmatched bases: 9. Germline CDR1 is MDHEN and CDR2 is SYDVKM. CDR3 nucleotide sequence: TGTGCCAGCAGTTGGCCGACTAGCGGGAGGATGGACTCCTACGAGCAGTACTTC. This encodes CASSWPTSGRMDSYEQYF.

This clone was detected a few times. The chain has TRBV28 and TRBJ1-1, with D uncertain. The CDR3 covers 14 residues. Trimming shortened V by 2 bases and J by 4 bases, and 11 bases separated the two germline ends. Germline CDR1 reads MDHEN; CDR2 reads SYDVKM. The CDR3 loop is CASSLMRTSTEAFF. The CDR3 DNA is TGTGCCAGCAGTTTAATGCGGACGAGCACTGAAGCTTTCTTT.

For this clone: Owing to an unread or ambiguous base, the encoded residue is reported as X. The rearrangement links TRBV25-1 to TRBJ1-6; a weak D match, TRBD1 (5 bases). The ends were cut back, 3 bases at V and 0 bases at J, with 15 bases in the middle. Germline V gene data show CDR1 as MGHDK and CDR2 as SYGVNS. CDR3 size: 18 residues. The CDR3 loop reads CASSEXSGAYSYNSPLHF. In DNA, the CDR3 is TGTGCCAGCAGTGAGRGGTCCGGGGCTTACTCCTATAATTCACCCCTCCACTTT.

V gene TRBV14 combines with J gene TRBJ2-5, with a tentative D call TRBD2 (6 bases). CDR3 size: 12 residues. The germline gives CDR1 SGHDN, CDR2 FVKESK. V dropped 3 bases and J dropped 10 bases, with 12 bases sitting between them. The CDR3 is CASSQAGLGQYF. CDR3 coding DNA: TGTGCCAGCAGCCAGGCGGGGCTGGGCCAGTACTTC.